These 13 T cell receptor beta chains came from one sample sequenced in a study of human T cells and chemical hapten exposure. TCRdb recomputed calls from the RACE reads with MiXCR, one row per CDR3 protein. This sample has some 90,000 distinct CDR3 sequences, with around 8.8% found just once. Time point here: pre-sensitization, week 0. Specified treatment: therapeutic diphenylcyclopropenone sensitization with weekly scalp DPC. Here the sequenced sample was whole blood, taken in connection with sensitization to the hapten diphenylcyclopropenone (DPC). These receptors all come from a man aged 35 to 55 with alopecia areata. Some clones in this sample may be carry-over from other donors' samples.

This clonotype was seen at least ten times. The V and J genes are TRBV12-3 or TRBV12-4 and TRBJ2-2, with D possibly matching TRBD2 (6 bases). V lost 2 bases and J 4 bases, leaving 11 bases between the germline ends. The CDR3 covers 15 residues. The CDR3 loop is CASSLTSGSTGELFF. The CDR3 bases are TGTGCCAGCAGTTTAACCTCCGGGAGCACCGGGGAGCTGTTTTTT.

This clonotype was detected many times. The chain joins TRBV11-2 to TRBJ1-5; 9 bases line up with TRBD1. CDR3 length: 17 residues. CDR1 is SGHAT and CDR2 is FQNNGV in the germline V gene. V lost 5 bases to trimming and J lost 2 bases; unmatched junction nucleotides: 10. The CDR3 here is CASSRRDREVGNQPQHF. In nucleotides, the CDR3 is TGTGCCAGCAGCCGTAGGGACAGGGAGGTAGGCAATCAGCCCCAGCATTTT.

Turning to this clonotype: This could be a read error, since a much larger clone is one nucleotide away. This sequence joins TRBV5-6 and TRBJ1-1; TRBD1 is a possible D gene (6 bases). V gave up 4 bases and J gave up 4 bases, with 20 bases separating them. CDR3 length: 16 amino acids. Germline V gene lookup returns CDR1 SGHDT and CDR2 YYEEEE. The CDR3 spells CASSRGVQGTCTEAFF. DNA of the CDR3: TGTGCCAGCAGCCGGGGCGTTCAGGGGACGTGCACTGAAGCTTTCTTT.

CDR3 nucleotide sequence: TGTGCCAGTAGTATGAGCAGGCGAGTAACCAAAAACATTCAGTACTTC. Amino acids: CASSMSRRVTKNIQYF. J is TRBJ2-4 and V is TRBV19, with D unresolved. The V and J ends lost 3 bases and 2 bases respectively, with 14 bases between them. This CDR3 has 16 residues. CDR1 and CDR2 (germline): LNHDA, SQIVND (reference sequence).

V and J are TRBV6-6 and TRBJ1-3; 7 positions match TRBD1. The V gene's germline CDR1 is MNHNY and CDR2 SVGAGI (reference sequence). J gave up 0 bases and V 6 bases, and 8 bases lay outside the gene matches. The CDR3 runs to 16 residues. This CDR3 reads CASRAPDRVSGNTIYF. CDR3 coding DNA: TGTGCCAGCAGAGCCCCCGACAGGGTCTCTGGAAACACCATATATTTT.

This clonotype was seen repeatedly, ten times or more. The chain has TRBV6-2 or TRBV6-3 and TRBJ2-7; 7 nucleotides agree with TRBD2. The germline gives CDR1 MNHEY, CDR2 SVGEGT. This CDR3 is built from 16 residues. V gave up 2 bases and J gave up 0 bases; unmatched junction bases: 7. CDR3 region: CASSYVWREPSYEQYF. DNA of the CDR3: TGTGCCAGCAGTTACGTTTGGCGGGAGCCCTCCTACGAGCAGTACTTC.

Only a few counts were recorded for this clonotype. V gene TRBV19 combines with J gene TRBJ2-2; no firm D call. The V end was cut by 5 bases, the J end by 3 bases, with 16 bases between. Germline V CDR1 and CDR2: LNHDA, SQIVND (reference sequence). The CDR3 runs to 16 residues. CDR3 nucleotide sequence: TGTGCCAGTAGTGCCTCCAGAATCCGGGACACCGGGGAGCTGTTTTTT. Translation gives CASSASRIRDTGELFF.

The chain uses TRBV7-2 and TRBJ2-7, with 13 bases matching TRBD2. J was trimmed by 4 bases and V by 3 bases; bases with no gene match: 6. The CDR3 runs 16 residues. In germline, CDR1 is SGHTA, CDR2 FQGNSA. This CDR3 is CASSLAGLAGAYEQYF. CDR3 DNA sequence: TGTGCCAGCAGCTTGGCTGGACTAGCGGGAGCTTACGAGCAGTACTTC.

V usage is TRBV29-1 and J usage is TRBJ2-5; TRBD2 matches at 11 bases. Germline CDR1 and CDR2: SQVTM and ANQGSEA. Losses at the gene ends were 4 bases for V and 7 bases for J; bases not matched to a gene: 5. The CDR3 length is 13 residues. The CDR3, as DNA: TGCAGCGTTGGTAGCGGGAGGGCCGGGACCCAGTACTTC. Translating it yields CSVGSGRAGTQYF.

In its sample, this clonotype was seen a few times. The rearrangement uses TRBV7-3 and TRBJ2-3, with TRBD2 matching 14 bases. CDR1 is SGHTA, CDR2 FQGTGA, per germline. This CDR3 is built from 15 residues. V trimming: 5 bases; J trimming: 6 bases; junction bases outside the gene matches: 4. Here the CDR3 reads CASSKTSGRADTQYF. The CDR3 region has the DNA TGTGCCAGCAGCAAGACTAGCGGGAGGGCCGATACGCAGTATTTT. The variable domain in full, completed from reference TRBV7-3 and TRBJ2-3, reads GAGVSQTPSNKVTEKGKYVELRCDPISGHTALYWYRQSLGQGPEFLIYFQGTGAADDSGLPNDRFFAVRPEGSVSTLKIQRTERGDSAVYLCASSKTSGRADTQYFGPGTRLTVL.

Many counts were recorded for this clonotype. This chain uses TRBV20-1 with TRBJ1-4; D perhaps matches TRBD1 (6 bases). Germline values: CDR1 DFQATT, CDR2 SNEGSKA (reference sequence). The CDR3 is made up of 14 amino acids. Trimming removed 6 bases from V and 8 bases from J, with 19 bases in between. DNA of the CDR3: TGCAGTGCCACAGAAATTAACCAGGGGGAAAAACTGTTTTTT. Its translation is CSATEINQGEKLFF.

The chain links TRBV3-1 to TRBJ2-3, with 8 bases matching TRBD2. CDR1 and CDR2 (germline): LGHDT, YNNKEL (reference sequence). The junction had 11 bases not matched to a gene; V was cut back by 0 bases and J by 6 bases. The CDR3 has 17 residues. CDR3 DNA: TGTGCCAGCAGCCAAGATGTGGCGGGAGGCTGGGGGGATACGCAGTATTTT. It is translated as CASSQDVAGGWGDTQYF.

This clonotype has ten or more counts. The rearrangement links TRBV9 to TRBJ2-6; D is unresolved. This CDR3 spans 18 amino acids. From germline, CDR1 is SGDLS and CDR2 YYNGEE. Trimming removed 1 base from V and 0 bases from J, with 14 bases in between. The CDR3 sequence is CASSVPPFSSSGANVLTF. Here the CDR3 DNA reads TGTGCCAGCAGCGTACCTCCCTTTTCCAGCTCTGGGGCCAACGTCCTGACTTTC.